The next 30 T cell receptor beta chains were all read from a single sample in a study of shared clonotypes between healthy human individuals (dated by TCRdb to 2020 to 2021). Library preparation was by the immunoSEQ multiplex PCR assay. Held by TCRdb, this immuneACCESS table contains in-frame sequences only and omits some clones. Under half of the omission traces to an unresolved V gene where checked; the cause of the rest is unknown. The sample records around 1.6 million clones, around 98% of which are singletons. The ten largest clones represent around 0.47% of the sample. Specimen: naive CD4+ T cells sorted from blood. According to the study, the label for this sample's cell subset or site signals: CD45RA+ positively selected. The receptor set was obtained from a young man in good health.

Turning to this clone: This sample also contains other DNA sequences that code for the same CDR3. The genes are TRBV7-6 and TRBJ2-3; weak D call: TRBD2 (6 bases). The CDR3 consists of 12 residues. Germline-derived CDR1 and CDR2 are SGHVS and FNYEAQ. Trimming took off 4 bases at V and 4 bases at J, with 6 bases between the two ends. CDR3 protein: CASSSGADTQYF. The DNA for the CDR3 is TGTGCCAGCAGCTCGGGAGCAGATACGCAGTATTTT.

This clone occurred once. The chain joins TRBV2 to TRBJ2-4; a weak D match, TRBD2 (6 bases). With 7 bases removed from V and 5 bases from J, the gap between germline ends came to 12 bases. The CDR3 is 13 amino acids. Germline-derived CDR1 and CDR2 are SNHLY and FYNNEI. CDR3 DNA sequence: TGTGCCAGCACGAGGGAGGCGGAAAACATTCAGTACTTC. Residues: CASTREAENIQYF.

This sequence joins TRBV30 and TRBJ2-2, with D unclear. In germline, CDR1 is GTSNPN, CDR2 SVGIG (reference sequence). The CDR3 covers 14 residues. The germline V and J ends were trimmed by 0 bases and 1 base, with 6 bases remaining between them. This CDR3 reads CAWSVSVNTGELFF. CDR3 nucleotide sequence: TGTGCCTGGAGTGTATCAGTGAACACCGGGGAGCTGTTTTTT. Filled out from reference TRBV30 and TRBJ2-2, the complete variable domain reads SQTIHQWPATLVQPVGSPLSLECTVEGTSNPNLYWYRQAAGRGLQLLFYSVGIGQISSEVPQNLSASRPQDRQFILSSKKLLLSDSGFYLCAWSVSVNTGELFFGEGSRLTVL.

The rearrangement joins TRBV7-2 to TRBJ1-4; a weak D match, TRBD1 (6 bases). CDR3 length: 15 amino acids. Trimming cost V 5 bases and J 1 base, with 11 bases left between them. CDR1 and CDR2 from the germline V gene are SGHTA and FQGNSA. In nucleotides, the CDR3 is TGTGCCAGCAGCCCACAGACAGGAACTAATGAAAAACTGTTTTTT. Its protein product is CASSPQTGTNEKLFF. Variable domain in full (rest from reference TRBV7-2 and TRBJ1-4): GAGVSQSPSNKVTEKGKDVELRCDPISGHTALYWYRQSLGQGLEFLIYFQGNSAPDKSGLPSDRFSAERTGGSVSTLTIQRTQQEDSAVYLCASSPQTGTNEKLFFGSGTQLSVL.

With regard to this clone: Other DNA sequences in this sample translate to the same CDR3. The V call is TRBV9, the J call TRBJ2-5, with TRBD2 matching over 13 bases. The CDR3 is 15 amino acids. V shed 2 bases, J shed 4 bases, and the junction held 2 bases outside the gene matches. Germline V gene sequence: CDR1 SGDLS, CDR2 YYNGEE. The CDR3 nucleotides are TGTGCCAGCAGCGTCGGGACTAGCGGGATAGAGACCCAGTACTTC. This encodes CASSVGTSGIETQYF. The entire variable domain, with the rest obtained from reference TRBV9 and TRBJ2-5, is as follows: DSGVTQTPKHLITATGQRVTLRCSPRSGDLSVYWYQQSLDQGLQFLIQYYNGEERAKGNILERFSAQQFPDLHSELNLSSLELGDSALYFCASSVGTSGIETQYFGPGTRLLVL.

This sequence joins TRBV29-1 and TRBJ1-2; 9 positions agree with TRBD1. This CDR3 contains 13 residues. V was clipped by 6 bases and J by 2 bases; unmatched bases: 4. Per germline, CDR1 SQVTM and CDR2 ANQGSEA. The CDR3 sequence: CSVSDRGNYGYTF. CDR3 bases: TGCAGCGTCTCCGACAGGGGGAACTATGGCTACACCTTC.

The gene calls are TRBV7-2 and TRBJ2-2; D perhaps matches TRBD2 (6 bases). There are 16 residues in the CDR3. Per the germline V gene, CDR1 is SGHTA and CDR2 is FQGNSA. Trimming pared 5 bases from V and 6 bases from J, leaving 19 bases between. This CDR3 reads CASSPEGLTIPGELFF. The CDR3 DNA reads TGTGCCAGCAGCCCGGAGGGACTGACAATCCCCGGGGAGCTGTTTTTT.

This CDR3 is CASSVGVDGYTF. CDR3 coding DNA: TGTGCCAGCAGCGTAGGGGTTGATGGCTACACCTTC. V gene TRBV9 combines with J gene TRBJ1-2; no clear D gene. CDR3 length equals 12 residues. Looked up from germline, CDR1 is SGDLS and CDR2 is YYNGEE. V lost 0 bases to trimming and J lost 6 bases, with 6 bases between them.

The chain employs TRBV11-2 and TRBJ2-3; tentative D call: TRBD2 (6 bases). Looked up from germline, CDR1 is SGHAT and CDR2 is FQNNGV. The CDR3 totals 16 residues. V dropped 0 bases and J dropped 0 bases, with 10 bases sitting between them. The CDR3 loop reads CASSLELARSTDTQYF. In DNA form, the CDR3 reads TGTGCCAGCAGCTTAGAGCTAGCGCGCAGCACAGATACGCAGTATTTT.

This chain joins TRBV4-1 and TRBJ2-5; TRBD2 matches at 8 bases. This CDR3 region has 14 residues. V lost 0 bases, J lost 5 bases, and 2 bases stayed unmatched. Germline-derived CDR1 and CDR2 are MGHRA and YSYEKL. CDR3 in DNA: TGCGCCAGCAGCCAAGAATGGACTAGCGAGACCCAGTACTTC. This gives the protein CASSQEWTSETQYF.

The chain couples TRBV30 to TRBJ1-3; possible D gene TRBD1, 6 bases. Germline assignment: CDR1 GTSNPN and CDR2 SVGIG (reference sequence). The V end lost 0 bases, the J end lost 2 bases, and 14 bases lay between the germline ends. This CDR3 has 16 amino acids. CDR3 region: CAWSVVGGLAGNTIYF. DNA for the CDR3: TGTGCCTGGAGTGTAGTGGGGGGGCTGGCTGGAAACACCATATATTTT. Full variable domain (outside the CDR3, taken from reference TRBV30 and TRBJ1-3): SQTIHQWPATLVQPVGSPLSLECTVEGTSNPNLYWYRQAAGRGLQLLFYSVGIGQISSEVPQNLSASRPQDRQFILSSKKLLLSDSGFYLCAWSVVGGLAGNTIYFGEGSWLTVV.

The chain joins TRBV7-2 to TRBJ2-3; D unresolved. Per germline, CDR1 SGHTA and CDR2 FQGNSA. This CDR3 contains 12 residues. Trimming removed 0 bases from V and 7 bases from J, with 5 bases in between. The CDR3 is CASSLASYTQYF. For the CDR3, the DNA is TGTGCCAGCAGCTTAGCGTCGTATACGCAGTATTTT.

The chain combines TRBV9 with TRBJ1-1; TRBD1 aligns across 8 bases. This CDR3 is 14 amino acids long. Germline V gene data show CDR1 as SGDLS and CDR2 as YYNGEE. Trimming cost V 2 bases and J 4 bases; bases outside gene matches: 4. In nucleotides, the CDR3 is TGTGCCAGCAGCGTGCAGGGGGCTGGCACTGAAGCTTTCTTT. This encodes CASSVQGAGTEAFF.

The CDR3 DNA sequence: TGCGCCAGCAGCTTGCTAGCGGGAGGACGTGAGCAGTTCTTC. Amino acids: CASSLLAGGREQFF. The chain employs TRBV5-1 and TRBJ2-1; TRBD2 matches at 11 bases. Looked up from germline, CDR1 is SGHRS and CDR2 is YFSETQ. The CDR3 is 14 residues long. Trimming at V came to 1 base and at J to 9 bases, leaving 3 bases not matched to a gene.

Worth noting for this clone: In the same sample, other DNA sequences code for this CDR3. CDR3 sequence: CASSRGTLNTGELFF. The CDR3 DNA reads as TGTGCCAGCAGCCGCGGGACATTGAACACCGGGGAGCTGTTTTTT. The J gene is TRBJ2-2, the V gene TRBV5-6, with D perhaps being TRBD1 or TRBD2 (6 bases each). Per germline, CDR1 SGHDT and CDR2 YYEEEE. Deletions cut 4 bases from V and 1 base from J, with 11 bases between. The length of the CDR3 is 15 residues.

The table lists this clone with a count of one. V and J are TRBV30 and TRBJ1-1; TRBD1 matches 9 bases. Germline loops: CDR1 GTSNPN, CDR2 SVGIG (reference sequence). The CDR3 has 17 amino acids. The junction had 14 bases not matched to a gene; V was cut back by 4 bases and J by 2 bases. CDR3 protein: CAWKFRDRVFFNTEAFF. The DNA of the CDR3 is TGTGCCTGGAAGTTCCGGGACAGGGTTTTTTTTAACACTGAAGCTTTCTTT. Complete variable domain (other parts from reference TRBV30 and TRBJ1-1): SQTIHQWPATLVQPVGSPLSLECTVEGTSNPNLYWYRQAAGRGLQLLFYSVGIGQISSEVPQNLSASRPQDRQFILSSKKLLLSDSGFYLCAWKFRDRVFFNTEAFFGQGTRLTVV.

This clone was observed a single time. This specimen includes other DNA sequences encoding the same CDR3. V usage is TRBV28 and J usage is TRBJ1-2; no clear D gene. V was shortened by 5 bases and J by 2 bases, with 9 bases between the two germline ends. The CDR3 extends over 13 amino acids. Looked up from germline, CDR1 is MDHEN and CDR2 is SYDVKM. In nucleotides, the CDR3 is TGTGCCAGCAGTCCTCAGGTGAACTATGGCTACACCTTC. Translated: CASSPQVNYGYTF.

J is TRBJ2-1 and V is TRBV5-6, with 7 bases fitting TRBD2. V shed 4 bases and J 8 bases; nucleotides not matched to a gene: 12. Germline V gene sequence: CDR1 SGHDT, CDR2 YYEEEE. CDR3 length: 15 amino acids. CDR3 sequence reads: CASSKRGGPRDEQFF. The CDR3 DNA reads TGTGCCAGCAGCAAACGGGGAGGGCCTCGGGATGAGCAGTTCTTC.

The chain employs TRBV6-5 and TRBJ2-7; 14 nucleotides agree with TRBD2. Germline V gene data show CDR1 as MNHEY and CDR2 as SVGAGI. This CDR3 contains 12 residues. Here the CDR3 DNA reads TGTGCGACTAGCGGGAGGGCCTACGAGCAGTACTTC. Its translation is CATSGRAYEQYF.

V usage is TRBV6-6 and J usage is TRBJ1-5; 7 bases match TRBD1. The CDR3 has 15 residues. The germline CDR1 and CDR2 sequences are MNHNY and SVGAGI (reference sequence). Trimming at V came to 2 bases and at J to 4 bases, leaving 5 bases not matched to a gene. The CDR3 DNA reads as TGTGCCAGCAGTTACCACAGGGACAGTAATCAGCCCCAGCATTTT. It specifies CASSYHRDSNQPQHF.

The chain recombines TRBV11-2 with TRBJ1-3; D ambiguous. This CDR3 has 14 residues. Trimming shortened V by 5 bases and J by 4 bases, and 12 bases separated the two germline ends. Germline V gene sequence: CDR1 SGHAT, CDR2 FQNNGV. In DNA, the CDR3 is TGTGCCAGCAGCCCTGGACCAAGCGGAAACACCATATATTTT. Its protein is CASSPGPSGNTIYF.

The gene calls are TRBV5-6 and TRBJ2-6, with unresolved D. The CDR3 runs to 16 residues. Trimming cost V 0 bases and J 2 bases, with 9 bases left between them. Looked up from germline, CDR1 is SGHDT and CDR2 is YYEEEE. In DNA, the CDR3 is TGTGCCAGCAGCTTGGTACACCTCACTGGGGCCAACGTCCTGACTTTC. This sequence encodes CASSLVHLTGANVLTF. The variable domain in full, with the rest retrieved from reference TRBV5-6 and TRBJ2-6, is DAGVTQSPTHLIKTRGQQVTLRCSPKSGHDTVSWYQQALGQGPQFIFQYYEEEERQRGNFPDRFSGHQFPNYSSELNVNALLLGDSALYLCASSLVHLTGANVLTFGAGSRLTVL.

Comments on this clone: This same CDR3 is encoded by further DNA sequences in the sample. The rearrangement links TRBV5-1 to TRBJ2-5; possibly TRBD1 for D (5 bases). V was trimmed by 1 base and J by 2 bases, leaving 9 bases between them. There are 14 residues in the CDR3. Per the germline V gene, CDR1 is SGHRS and CDR2 is YFSETQ. DNA of the CDR3: TGCGCCAGCAGCTTGTTGACAGATCAAGAGACCCAGTACTTC. Amino acids: CASSLLTDQETQYF.

The CDR3 DNA follows: TGTGCCAGCAGCTCTTGGCTCACTGCAGAGACCCAGTACTTC. Translated, it gives CASSSWLTAETQYF. The rearrangement joins TRBV5-6 to TRBJ2-5, with D unclear. CDR3 length: 14 residues. Between the trimmed V and J ends, which lost 3 bases and 4 bases, there was a span of 13 bases. The V gene's germline CDR1 is SGHDT and CDR2 YYEEEE.

J is TRBJ2-1 and V is TRBV28; TRBD2 aligns across 15 bases. The V gene's germline CDR1 is MDHEN and CDR2 SYDVKM. Germline trimming cut 6 bases from V and 6 bases from J; bases unmatched to any gene: 6. The CDR3 has 16 residues. This CDR3 reads CASSPWTSGRGNEQFF. As DNA, the CDR3 is TGTGCCAGCAGCCCTTGGACTAGCGGGAGGGGCAATGAGCAGTTCTTC.

This chain joins TRBV28 and TRBJ1-5; 9 positions match TRBD1. The V gene's germline CDR1 is MDHEN and CDR2 SYDVKM. Losses at the gene ends were 7 bases for V and 10 bases for J; bases not matched to a gene: 17. The CDR3 is 16 amino acids. The CDR3 nucleotides are TGTGCCAGCATAAATGTGGGGACAGGGAGGAGCTTTCCCCAGCATTTT. It specifies CASINVGTGRSFPQHF.

The rearrangement joins TRBV7-2 to TRBJ2-5; D is uncertain. Germline loops: CDR1 SGHTA, CDR2 FQGNSA. The CDR3 runs to 13 residues. Trimming took 5 bases from V and 5 from J, leaving 12 bases between them. In DNA form, the CDR3 reads TGTGCCAGCAGCCTCGTTGGGGTGGAGACCCAGTACTTC. It specifies CASSLVGVETQYF. The entire variable domain, with the rest obtained from reference TRBV7-2 and TRBJ2-5, is as follows: GAGVSQSPSNKVTEKGKDVELRCDPISGHTALYWYRQSLGQGLEFLIYFQGNSAPDKSGLPSDRFSAERTGGSVSTLTIQRTQQEDSAVYLCASSLVGVETQYFGPGTRLLVL.

This chain uses TRBV9 with TRBJ2-1, with 8 nucleotides matching TRBD1. The trim removed 0 bases at V and 6 bases at J, leaving 17 bases unmatched. Germline CDR1 reads SGDLS; CDR2 reads YYNGEE. This CDR3 spans 19 amino acids. CDR3 coding DNA: TGTGCCAGCAGCGTAGGGGTCAGGGGGCGCGGTGGCGGGCGCAATGAGCAGTTCTTC. This encodes CASSVGVRGRGGGRNEQFF.

This chain connects TRBV6-1 to TRBJ2-7; D is unclear. CDR1 is MNHNS and CDR2 is SASEGT in the germline V gene. V shed 10 bases and J shed 4 bases, with 17 bases lying between them. The CDR3 spans 13 residues. CDR3: CATAAAFGYEQYF. The CDR3 DNA follows: TGTGCCACGGCCGCTGCGTTTGGTTACGAGCAGTACTTC.

The chain links TRBV15 to TRBJ2-2; no clear D gene. V dropped 1 base and J dropped 3 bases, with 3 bases sitting between them. The CDR3 totals 13 residues. Germline CDR1 is LNHNV and CDR2 is YYDKDF (reference sequence). The CDR3 loop is CATSRGYTGELFF. In DNA, the CDR3 is TGTGCCACCAGCAGAGGGTACACCGGGGAGCTGTTTTTT.